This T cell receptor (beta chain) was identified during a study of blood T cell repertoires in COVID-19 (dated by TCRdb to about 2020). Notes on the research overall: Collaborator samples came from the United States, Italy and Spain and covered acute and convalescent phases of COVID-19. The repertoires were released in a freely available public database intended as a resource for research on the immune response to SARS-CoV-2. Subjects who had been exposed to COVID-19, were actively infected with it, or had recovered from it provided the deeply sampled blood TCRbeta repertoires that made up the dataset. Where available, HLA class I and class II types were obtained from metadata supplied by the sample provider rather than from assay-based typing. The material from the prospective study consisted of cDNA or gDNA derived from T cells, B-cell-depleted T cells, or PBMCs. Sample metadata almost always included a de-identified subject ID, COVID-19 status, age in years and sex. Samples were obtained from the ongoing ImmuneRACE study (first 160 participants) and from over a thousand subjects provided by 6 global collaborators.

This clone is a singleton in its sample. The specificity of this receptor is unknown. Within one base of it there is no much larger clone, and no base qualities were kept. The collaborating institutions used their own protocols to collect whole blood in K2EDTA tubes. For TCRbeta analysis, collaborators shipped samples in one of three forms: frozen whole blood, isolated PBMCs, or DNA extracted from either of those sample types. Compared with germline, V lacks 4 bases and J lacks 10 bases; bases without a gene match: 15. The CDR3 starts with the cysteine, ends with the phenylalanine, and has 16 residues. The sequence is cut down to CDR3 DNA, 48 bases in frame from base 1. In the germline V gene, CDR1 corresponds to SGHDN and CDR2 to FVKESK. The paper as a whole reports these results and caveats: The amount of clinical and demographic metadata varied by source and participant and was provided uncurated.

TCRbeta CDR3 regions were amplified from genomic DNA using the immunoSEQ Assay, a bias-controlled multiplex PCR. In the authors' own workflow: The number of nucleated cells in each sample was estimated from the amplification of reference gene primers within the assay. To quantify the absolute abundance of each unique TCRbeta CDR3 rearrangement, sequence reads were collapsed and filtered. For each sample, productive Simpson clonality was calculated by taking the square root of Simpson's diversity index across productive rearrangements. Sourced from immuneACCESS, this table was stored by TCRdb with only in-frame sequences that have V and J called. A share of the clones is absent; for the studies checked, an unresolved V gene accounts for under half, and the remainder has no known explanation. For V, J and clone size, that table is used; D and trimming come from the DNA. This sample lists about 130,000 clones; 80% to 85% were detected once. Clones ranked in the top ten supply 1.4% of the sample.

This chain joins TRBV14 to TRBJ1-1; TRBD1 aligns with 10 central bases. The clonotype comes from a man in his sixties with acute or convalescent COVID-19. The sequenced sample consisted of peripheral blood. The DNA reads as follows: TGTGCCAGCAGCCCCAACTACCGGGACAGGGGACGTGTAGCTTTCTTT. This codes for CASSPNYRDRGRVAFF.